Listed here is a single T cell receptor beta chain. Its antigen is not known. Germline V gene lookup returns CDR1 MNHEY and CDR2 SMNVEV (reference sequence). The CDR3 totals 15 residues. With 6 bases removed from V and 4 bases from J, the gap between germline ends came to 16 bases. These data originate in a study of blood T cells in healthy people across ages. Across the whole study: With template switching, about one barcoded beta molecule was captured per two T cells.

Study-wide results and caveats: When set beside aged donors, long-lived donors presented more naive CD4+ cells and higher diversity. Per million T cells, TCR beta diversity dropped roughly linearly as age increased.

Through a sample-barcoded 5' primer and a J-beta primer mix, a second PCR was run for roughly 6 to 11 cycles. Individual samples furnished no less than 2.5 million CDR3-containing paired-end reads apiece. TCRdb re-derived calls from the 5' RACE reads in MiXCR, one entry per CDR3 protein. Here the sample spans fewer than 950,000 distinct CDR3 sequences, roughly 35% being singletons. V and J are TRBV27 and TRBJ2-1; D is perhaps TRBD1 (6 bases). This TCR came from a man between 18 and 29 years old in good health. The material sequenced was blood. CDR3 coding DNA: TGTGCCAGCAGAACCGGGACACTTTCTTACAATGAGCAGTTCTTC. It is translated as CASRTGTLSYNEQFF.